This T cell receptor beta chain derives from a study of T-cell reconstitution after alpha-beta-depleted transplantation in children. Concerning this clonotype: Its antigen is as yet unknown.

This CDR3 has 12 amino acids. CDR1 is SQVTM and CDR2 is ANQGSEA in the germline V gene. The junction had 5 bases not matched to a gene; V was cut back by 3 bases and J by 6 bases. Study observations and caveats: Elevated TCRbeta diversity at day 60 was traced, in some patients, to surviving recipient T cells and thymic progenitors. T cells produced anew were the main source of T-cell counts and diversity one year after transplant. Expanded clones from the graft, numbering several hundred, reportedly supplied alpha-beta T cells about two months after transplant.

Researchers prepared the TCRbeta library using unique molecular identifiers, the study reports. TCRdb reanalysed the PCR reads using MiXCR and keeps one entry per CDR3 protein. Altogether 440,000 or so distinct CDR3 sequences are present, approximately 41% being singletons, with the ten largest covering roughly 27%. The input for sequencing was PBMCs, taken before TCRalphabeta/CD19-depleted stem cell transplant. The gene calls are TRBV29-1 and TRBJ2-7; 7 nucleotides agree with TRBD2. This receptor was identified in a girl aged 2 to 9 with aplastic anemia, due to receive a stem cell transplant. CDR3 sequence: CSVEGTNTEQYF. In DNA, the CDR3 is TGCAGCGTTGAGGGGACTAATACCGAGCAGTACTTC.